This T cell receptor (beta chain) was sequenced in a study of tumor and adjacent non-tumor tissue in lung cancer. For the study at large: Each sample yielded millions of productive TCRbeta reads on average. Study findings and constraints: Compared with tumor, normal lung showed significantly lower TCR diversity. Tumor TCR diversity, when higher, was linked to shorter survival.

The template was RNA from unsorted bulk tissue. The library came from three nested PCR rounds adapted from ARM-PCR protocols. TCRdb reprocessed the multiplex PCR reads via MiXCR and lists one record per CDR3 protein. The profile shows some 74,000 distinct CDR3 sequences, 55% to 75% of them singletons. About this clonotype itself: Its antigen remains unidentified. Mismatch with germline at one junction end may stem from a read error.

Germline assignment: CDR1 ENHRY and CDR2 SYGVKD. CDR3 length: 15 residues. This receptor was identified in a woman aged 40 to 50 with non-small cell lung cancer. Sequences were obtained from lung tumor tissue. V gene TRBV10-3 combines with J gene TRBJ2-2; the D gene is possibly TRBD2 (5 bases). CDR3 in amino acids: CAISAPTHGSGDLFF. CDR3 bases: TGTGCCATCAGCGCTCCCACCCATGGGTCCGGGGATCTGTTTTTT.